One sample yielded the 17 T cell receptor beta chains listed below, sequenced in a study of T cell repertoires in cytomegalovirus infection (dated by TCRdb to the late 2010s). The sequencer listed for this sample is Illumina HiSeq 1500. TCRdb ran its own pipeline on the public reads, namely fastp trimming at Q25 and MiXCR clone calling, and kept in-frame beta chains. Under each unique CDR3 protein, matching rows form one entry showing the most common genes and DNA. The sample profile shows some 440,000 distinct CDR3 sequences; 25% to 40% of them were found once. Together, the top ten hold roughly an eighth of the sample. What was sequenced was PBMCs. The receptors derive from a human donor in good health (CMV status not recorded). Some clones in this sample may be carry-over from other donors' samples.

This chain joins TRBV12-3 or TRBV12-4 and TRBJ2-7, with 8 bases aligning to TRBD1. The CDR3 loop spans 13 amino acids. The V and J ends lost 2 bases and 6 bases, in that order; junction bases with no gene match: 3. Here the CDR3 reads CASSLRTGREQYF. In DNA, the CDR3 is TGTGCCAGCAGTTTACGGACAGGGCGCGAGCAGTACTTC.

The V gene is TRBV11-2, the J gene TRBJ1-6, with TRBD1 as a possible D gene (5 bases). Germline V gene lookup returns CDR1 SGHAT and CDR2 FQNNGV. CDR3 length: 16 residues. Trimming pared 5 bases from V and 9 bases from J, leaving 20 bases between. The CDR3 sequence: CASSRHEQVRGSPLHF. The CDR3 nucleotides read TGTGCCAGCAGCCGACACGAACAGGTTCGCGGTTCACCCCTCCACTTT.

V and J are TRBV18 and TRBJ1-3; tentatively, D is TRBD1 (5 bases). V lost 3 bases, J lost 2 bases, and 11 bases lay in between. Germline V lookup: CDR1 KGHSH, CDR2 LQKENI. The CDR3 is 15 amino acids. The CDR3 loop reads CASSPSAGPGNTIYF. In DNA, the CDR3 is TGTGCCAGCTCACCGTCCGCGGGGCCTGGAAACACCATATATTTT.

For this clonotype: At one boundary the junction diverges from the germline segment, which might be a read error. This chain links TRBV19 with TRBJ2-3, with D tentatively TRBD2 (5 bases). The germline gives CDR1 LNHDA, CDR2 SQIVND (reference sequence). This CDR3 spans 15 amino acids. The CDR3 coding sequence is TGTGCCAGTATTATAGATCTGACTACCACAGATAAGCAGTATTTT. It codes for CASIIDLTTTDKQYF.

CDR3 in amino acids: CASSIVGAGSQAINSPLHF. CDR3 DNA: TGTGCCAGTAGTATAGTTGGAGCCGGGTCTCAGGCTATCAATTCACCCCTCCACTTT. The chain carries TRBV19 and TRBJ1-6; no firm D call. V lost 1 base and J lost 7, with 23 bases in between. The CDR3 runs to 19 residues. Germline CDR1 reads LNHDA; CDR2 reads SQIVND (reference sequence).

This clonotype was counted a few times. The J gene is TRBJ1-5, the V gene TRBV19; D not resolved. This CDR3 has 15 amino acids. Trimming took off 2 bases at V and 5 bases at J, with 13 bases between the two ends. Germline assignment: CDR1 LNHDA and CDR2 SQIVND (reference sequence). This CDR3 reads CASSIPARIDQPQHF. DNA for the CDR3: TGTGCCAGTAGTATACCGGCCAGGATAGATCAGCCCCAGCATTTT.

With respect to this clonotype: The conserved phenylalanine or tryptophan normally closing the CDR3 is absent here, so this likely arose from a read error. The genes are TRBV15 and TRBJ1-5; D might be TRBD1 (6 bases). This CDR3 has 14 residues. The germline gives CDR1 LNHNV, CDR2 YYDKDF (reference sequence). Trimming cost V 5 bases and J 2 bases, with 10 bases left between them. The DNA of the CDR3 is TGTGCCACCAGCGAGGGGGGGCGCAATCAGCCCCAGCATTTG. Its translation is CATSEGGRNQPQHL.

There are a few counts of this clonotype. V and J are TRBV12-3 or TRBV12-4 and TRBJ2-7, with 9 nucleotides matching TRBD1. The CDR3 runs 13 residues. V lost 6 bases to trimming and J lost 4 bases; unmatched junction nucleotides: 4. The CDR3 DNA reads TGTGCCAGCAGGCCGGACAGGGGATACGAGCAGTACTTC. It codes for CASRPDRGYEQYF.

V and J are TRBV7-6 and TRBJ1-5; D uncertain. V lost 7 bases to trimming and J lost 5 bases, with 15 bases between them. Per the germline V gene, CDR1 is SGHVS and CDR2 is FNYEAQ. The length of the CDR3 is 14 residues. CDR3 region: CASTGKHGDQPQHF. The CDR3 coding sequence is TGTGCCAGCACGGGCAAACATGGGGATCAGCCCCAGCATTTT.

The table lists this clonotype with a count of one. The V gene is TRBV2, the J gene TRBJ2-3; 10 nucleotides align to TRBD2. Germline V CDR1 and CDR2: SNHLY, FYNNEI. Trimming took 3 bases from V and 0 from J; bases not matched to a gene: 9. The CDR3 length is 18 residues. The CDR3 region is CASSDNLAGVDSTDTQYF. CDR3 sequence (DNA): TGTGCCAGCAGTGATAATCTAGCGGGGGTTGATAGCACAGATACGCAGTATTTT. The variable domain in full, completed from reference TRBV2 and TRBJ2-3, reads EPEVTQTPSHQVTQMGQEVILRCVPISNHLYFYWYRQILGQKVEFLVSFYNNEISEKSEIFDDQFSVERPDGSNFTLKIRSTKLEDSAMYFCASSDNLAGVDSTDTQYFGPGTRLTVL.

This chain's CDR3 is CASSEQPTSTDTQYF. CDR3 nucleotide sequence: TGTGCCAGCAGTGAACAGCCTACTAGCACAGATACGCAGTATTTT. The chain joins TRBV25-1 to TRBJ2-3; D is undetermined. The CDR3 has 15 residues. Per germline, CDR1 MGHDK and CDR2 SYGVNS. The V gene lost 2 bases and the J gene lost 0 bases, with 9 bases spanning the gap.

The genes are TRBV5-5 and TRBJ2-7; 7 nucleotides line up with TRBD1. V shed 4 bases and J 2 bases; nucleotides not matched to a gene: 3. Germline assignment: CDR1 SGHKS and CDR2 YYEKEE (reference sequence). This CDR3 region has 13 residues. In DNA form, the CDR3 reads TGTGCCAGCAGCGATGGGACAGCCTACGAGCAGTACTTC. Translated, it gives CASSDGTAYEQYF.

The chain combines TRBV20-1 with TRBJ2-4; D may correspond to TRBD1 or TRBD2 (6 bases each). With 4 bases removed from V and 3 bases from J, the gap between germline ends came to 10 bases. Germline assignment: CDR1 DFQATT and CDR2 SNEGSKA (reference sequence). The CDR3 has 13 amino acids. The CDR3 DNA reads as TGCAGTGCTAAAAAGGGGGGCAAAAACATTCAGTACTTC. Translation gives CSAKKGGKNIQYF.

This clonotype turned up a few times. The chain combines TRBV10-3 with TRBJ1-1, with D possibly matching TRBD1 (5 bases). V lost 6 bases, J lost 3 bases, and 11 bases lay in between. Germline assignment: CDR1 ENHRY and CDR2 SYGVKD. The CDR3 is 13 residues long. This chain's CDR3 is CAISKGSDTEAFF. The CDR3 DNA follows: TGTGCCATCAGCAAGGGGAGTGACACTGAAGCTTTCTTT.

The rearrangement joins TRBV5-4 to TRBJ2-7, with 12 bases fitting TRBD2. From germline, CDR1 is SGHNT and CDR2 YYREEE (reference sequence). V gave up 4 bases and J gave up 4 bases; unmatched junction bases: 6. There are 15 residues in the CDR3. CDR3 coding DNA: TGTGCCAGCAGCACCACCGGGACTAGCGGGTACGAGCAGTACTTC. As protein: CASSTTGTSGYEQYF.

This clonotype was seen only a few times. This chain links TRBV6-8 with TRBJ2-2; 7 nucleotides agree with TRBD1. The CDR3 totals 15 residues. The ends lost 0 bases at V and 6 bases at J; junction bases unmatched: 4. Germline V gene sequence: CDR1 MNHGY, CDR2 SAAAGT. The DNA for the CDR3 is TGTGCCAGCAGTTACTCGACAGGGCGCGCCGGGGAGCTGTTTTTT. Protein: CASSYSTGRAGELFF.

This clonotype was seen ten or more times. The rearrangement uses TRBV5-6 and TRBJ1-2; D possibly corresponds to TRBD1 (6 bases). Germline lookup yields CDR1 SGHDT and CDR2 YYEEEE. This CDR3 region has 12 residues. Deletions cut 4 bases from V and 8 bases from J, with 12 bases between. The CDR3 sequence: CASSPDTGGYTF. CDR3 sequence (DNA): TGTGCCAGCAGCCCGGACACAGGGGGCTACACCTTC.